The next 25 T cell receptor beta chains were all read from a single sample in a study of cytomegalovirus exposure and HLA in healthy donors. PCR amplification relied on 60 Vbeta primers (plus 13 Jbeta primers). Profiled with immunoSEQ multiplex PCR; TCRdb holds only in-frame clones, not every one. The sample comprises 150,000 to 200,000 clones, 68% of which are singletons, and around 4.5% rests with the top ten. Sequences were obtained from PBMCs. The receptors originated from a woman between 18 and 29 years old in good health and CMV-seropositive.

The chain couples TRBV6-1 to TRBJ2-5; the D gene is possibly TRBD2 (6 bases). Judging by the DNA end, TRBJ2-7 fits better; the J call may be wrong. Germline values: CDR1 MNHNS, CDR2 SASEGT. This CDR3 has 17 residues. This chain's CDR3 is CASSERWGDDAVYEQYF. The CDR3 DNA is TGTGCCAGCAGTGAACGCTGGGGGGACGATGCGGTCTACGAGCAGTACTTC.

The V and J genes are TRBV6-5 and TRBJ2-1, with 11 positions matching TRBD2. The CDR3 covers 15 residues. V shed 6 bases, J shed 6 bases, and the junction held 7 bases outside the gene matches. CDR1 MNHEY and CDR2 SVGAGI come from the germline V gene. The CDR3 DNA follows: TGTGCCAGCAGGGGGGTGACTAGCGGGACCAATGAGCAGTTCTTC. Its translation is CASRGVTSGTNEQFF.

This chain joins TRBV27 and TRBJ1-2; TRBD1 aligns across 9 bases. With V trimmed by 10 bases and J by 0 bases, 9 bases remained unmatched. Germline-derived CDR1 and CDR2 are MNHEY and SMNVEV (reference sequence). The CDR3 runs to 15 residues. CDR3 amino acids: CATQDRGQANYGYTF. As DNA, the CDR3 is TGTGCCACCCAGGACAGGGGCCAAGCTAACTATGGCTACACCTTC.

The chain employs TRBV5-8 and TRBJ1-2, with D perhaps TRBD1 (6 bases). Germline CDR1 is SGHTS and CDR2 is YDEGEE. The V gene lost 0 bases and the J gene lost 5 bases, with 14 bases spanning the gap. This CDR3 has 15 amino acids. The DNA for the CDR3 is TGTGCCAGCAGCTTGGGAATCCAGGGGTGGTATGGCTACACCTTC. It codes for CASSLGIQGWYGYTF.

The J gene is TRBJ1-1, the V gene TRBV6-1; tentative D call: TRBD1 (6 bases). The CDR3 loop spans 15 amino acids. CDR1 is MNHNS, CDR2 SASEGT, per germline. V was pared by 10 bases and J by 7 bases, with 25 bases between. CDR3 sequence: CATSGQLSNLVEAFF. The CDR3 nucleotides are TGTGCCACCTCGGGACAACTCTCCAACTTGGTTGAAGCTTTCTTT.

This chain joins TRBV19 and TRBJ1-4, with D uncertain. Germline loops: CDR1 LNHDA, CDR2 SQIVND (reference sequence). V lost 3 bases to trimming and J lost 11 bases, with 7 bases between them. The CDR3 totals 11 residues. The CDR3 spells CASSIGRKLFF. The CDR3 bases are TGTGCCAGTAGTATCGGTCGGAAACTGTTTTTT.

In this sample, this clone turned up a few times. This chain uses TRBV27 with TRBJ2-3; TRBD2 agrees at 9 bases. The germline CDR1 and CDR2 sequences are MNHEY and SMNVEV (reference sequence). The CDR3 has 15 amino acids. V gave up 4 bases and J gave up 5 bases; unmatched junction bases: 7. CDR3 in amino acids: CASSYERGAIDTQYF. The DNA of the CDR3 is TGTGCCAGCAGTTACGAGCGGGGGGCGATAGATACGCAGTATTTT.

The rearrangement joins TRBV7-2 to TRBJ1-1; tentative D call: TRBD1 (5 bases). The germline V gene has CDR1 SGHTA and CDR2 FQGNSA. The CDR3 length is 13 residues. Between the trimmed V and J ends, which lost 3 bases and 6 bases, there was a span of 11 bases. CDR3 protein: CASSFRAGPEAFF. CDR3 DNA: TGTGCCAGCAGCTTTAGGGCAGGGCCTGAAGCTTTCTTT.

This clone appeared a single time. Here the CDR3 DNA reads TGCAGCGTTGCCGTCCGGAGCTCTACTATGAACACTGAAGCTTTCTTT. Its translation is CSVAVRSSTMNTEAFF. The chain combines TRBV29-1 with TRBJ1-1; D not resolved. This CDR3 comprises 16 residues. Germline assignment: CDR1 SQVTM and CDR2 ANQGSEA. V was trimmed by 4 bases and J by 0 bases, leaving 18 bases between them. The full variable domain, completed using reference TRBV29-1 and TRBJ1-1, is SAVISQKPSRDICQRGTSLTIQCQVDSQVTMMFWYRQQPGQSLTLIATANQGSEATYESGFVIDKFPISRPNLTFSTLTVSNMSPEDSSIYLCSVAVRSSTMNTEAFFGQGTRLTVV.

CDR3 protein: CASRLAGGRNEQFF. The CDR3 coding sequence is TGTGCCAGCAGACTAGCGGGGGGCCGGAATGAGCAGTTCTTC. The chain uses TRBV6-5 and TRBJ2-1; 12 bases are shared with TRBD2. After removal of 6 bases from V and 7 bases from J, the junction contained 4 bases not matched to a gene. The CDR3 length is 14 residues. The germline CDR1 and CDR2 sequences are MNHEY and SVGAGI.

This chain links TRBV7-9 with TRBJ1-1; D not certain. The CDR3 is 15 amino acids. Trimming removed 4 bases from V and 1 base from J, with 13 bases in between. CDR1 SEHNR and CDR2 FQNEAQ come from the germline V gene (reference sequence). CDR3 sequence reads: CASSSLEGGNTEAFF. For the CDR3, the DNA is TGTGCCAGCAGCTCCCTGGAGGGCGGGAACACTGAAGCTTTCTTT.

The chain uses TRBV4-3 and TRBJ1-2, with TRBD1 identical over 8 bases. CDR1 is LGHNA and CDR2 is YSLEER in the germline V gene. The CDR3 has 14 residues. With V trimmed by 2 bases and J by 5 bases, 4 bases remained unmatched. CDR3 in DNA: TGCGCCAGCAGCCAACTGACAGGGGAGTATGGCTACACCTTC. Translating gives CASSQLTGEYGYTF.

V gene TRBV19 combines with J gene TRBJ2-3; TRBD1 is a possible D gene (5 bases). With 3 bases removed from V and 2 bases from J, the gap between germline ends came to 18 bases. This CDR3 spans 17 amino acids. CDR1 is LNHDA and CDR2 is SQIVND in the germline V gene (reference sequence). DNA of the CDR3: TGTGCCAGTAGTATTGTCGGGTGGGCAGGGTCCACAGATACGCAGTATTTT. Residues: CASSIVGWAGSTDTQYF.

The chain couples TRBV4-2 to TRBJ2-2, with 12 nucleotides matching TRBD2. Germline CDR1 is LGHNA and CDR2 is YNFKEQ. V lost 6 bases and J lost 11; bases outside the gene matches: 13. The CDR3 loop spans 16 amino acids. The CDR3 spells CASRSTPTSGSVELFF. The CDR3, as DNA: TGTGCCAGCAGGAGCACCCCGACTAGCGGGAGTGTAGAGCTGTTTTTT.

This clone was seen more than once but under ten times. The chain couples TRBV14 to TRBJ2-7, with 12 positions matching TRBD2. The trim removed 3 bases at V and 5 bases at J, leaving 5 bases unmatched. This CDR3 region has 15 residues. Looked up from germline, CDR1 is SGHDN and CDR2 is FVKESK. Written as DNA, the CDR3 is TGTGCCAGCAGCCACGGACTAGCGGGAACCGACGAGCAGTACTTC. Encoded protein: CASSHGLAGTDEQYF.

This clone was observed a handful of times. The rearrangement links TRBV9 to TRBJ2-3; 8 bases match TRBD2. V lost 0 bases to trimming and J lost 4 bases; unmatched junction nucleotides: 7. The CDR3 loop spans 16 amino acids. The germline CDR1 and CDR2 sequences are SGDLS and YYNGEE. The CDR3 bases are TGTGCCAGCAGCGTAGCTGGGGCGGGGGGTCCAGATACGCAGTATTTT. This gives the protein CASSVAGAGGPDTQYF.

The J gene is TRBJ2-3, the V gene TRBV5-4, with TRBD2 as a possible D gene (6 bases). The germline CDR1 and CDR2 sequences are SGHNT and YYREEE (reference sequence). This CDR3 region has 16 residues. Trimming shortened V by 1 base and J by 3 bases, and 15 bases separated the two germline ends. The CDR3 coding sequence is TGTGCCAGCAGCTTGCTTACCGGGACTCAAACAGATACGCAGTATTTT. Amino acid sequence: CASSLLTGTQTDTQYF.

The chain carries TRBV19 and TRBJ1-1; tentatively, D is TRBD1 (6 bases). Between the trimmed V and J ends, which lost 3 bases and 4 bases, there was a span of 15 bases. The CDR3 loop spans 15 amino acids. Germline assignment: CDR1 LNHDA and CDR2 SQIVND (reference sequence). The CDR3 DNA sequence: TGTGCCAGTAGTATCGACAGGAGGCCGGGCACTGAAGCTTTCTTT. Its translation is CASSIDRRPGTEAFF.

The V gene is TRBV11-2, the J gene TRBJ2-5; 7 nucleotides align to TRBD1. V lost 5 bases to trimming and J lost 1 base; unmatched junction nucleotides: 4. The CDR3 runs to 14 residues. The germline CDR1 and CDR2 sequences are SGHAT and FQNNGV. The CDR3 sequence is CASSPRTGQETQYF. CDR3 sequence (DNA): TGTGCCAGCAGCCCGCGGACAGGCCAAGAGACCCAGTACTTC.

This clone turned up a few times. In DNA, the CDR3 is TGTGCGTCTGGAAGGGGTTTAGCTAATGAAAAACTGTTTTTT. Protein product: CASGRGLANEKLFF. The J gene is TRBJ1-4, the V gene TRBV30, with D possibly matching TRBD1 (5 bases). The length of the CDR3 is 14 residues. Germline CDR1 is GTSNPN and CDR2 is SVGIG (reference sequence). The whole variable domain, remainder taken from reference TRBV30 and TRBJ1-4, is SQTIHQWPATLVQPVGSPLSLECTVEGTSNPNLYWYRQAAGRGLQLLFYSVGIGQISSEVPQNLSASRPQDRQFILSSKKLLLSDSGFYLCASGRGLANEKLFFGSGTQLSVL.

Here the CDR3 reads CASSTHQETQYF. CDR3 DNA sequence: TGTGCCAGCAGCACACACCAAGAGACCCAGTACTTC. This chain joins TRBV6-6 and TRBJ2-5; D gene uncertain. Trimming shortened V by 6 bases and J by 0 bases, and 5 bases separated the two germline ends. This CDR3 region has 12 residues. Germline V gene data show CDR1 as MNHNY and CDR2 as SVGAGI (reference sequence).

This chain uses TRBV9 with TRBJ2-1; possible D gene TRBD2, 6 bases. Trimming cost V 4 bases and J 5 bases, with 19 bases left between them. The CDR3 totals 16 residues. Germline lookup yields CDR1 SGDLS and CDR2 YYNGEE. In DNA, the CDR3 is TGTGCCAGCAGCCCCAGGGCGGGGAAATTTGACAATGAGCAGTTCTTC. Translated, it gives CASSPRAGKFDNEQFF.

CDR3: CASSDLSGNGELFF. In nucleotides, the CDR3 is TGTGCCAGCAGTGACTTATCGGGGAACGGGGAGCTGTTTTTT. The J gene is TRBJ2-2, the V gene TRBV6-4; D possibly corresponds to TRBD2 (5 bases). The length of the CDR3 is 14 residues. Germline CDR1 MRHNA, CDR2 SNTAGT. Deletions cut 1 base from V and 7 bases from J, with 10 bases between.

The rearrangement joins TRBV6-6 to TRBJ1-2; the D gene is possibly TRBD1 (6 bases). Germline loops: CDR1 MNHNY, CDR2 SVGAGI (reference sequence). The V gene lost 6 bases and the J gene lost 0 bases, with 11 bases spanning the gap. The CDR3 spans 14 residues. The CDR3 DNA is TGTGCCAGCAGACGCGCAGGGGCTAACTATGGCTACACCTTC. Encoded protein: CASRRAGANYGYTF.

V usage is TRBV7-3 and J usage is TRBJ2-1; TRBD2 matches at 12 bases. J was trimmed by 7 bases and V by 2 bases; bases with no gene match: 6. The CDR3 runs 16 residues. The germline CDR1 and CDR2 sequences are SGHTA and FQGTGA. Here the CDR3 DNA reads TGTGCCAGCAGCTTAGTGGCTAGCGGGAGGGGGAATGAGCAGTTCTTC. This sequence encodes CASSLVASGRGNEQFF.